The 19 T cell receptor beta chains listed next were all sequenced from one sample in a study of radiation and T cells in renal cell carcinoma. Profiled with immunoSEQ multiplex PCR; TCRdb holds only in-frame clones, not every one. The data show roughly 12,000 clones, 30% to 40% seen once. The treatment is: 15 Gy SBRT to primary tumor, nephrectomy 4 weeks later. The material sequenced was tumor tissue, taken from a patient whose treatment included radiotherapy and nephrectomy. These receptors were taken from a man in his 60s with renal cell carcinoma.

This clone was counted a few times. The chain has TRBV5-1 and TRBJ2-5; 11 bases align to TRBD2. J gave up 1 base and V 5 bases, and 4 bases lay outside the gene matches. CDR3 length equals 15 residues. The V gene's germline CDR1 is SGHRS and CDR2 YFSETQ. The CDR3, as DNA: TGCGCCAGCAGTTCCGGACTAGCGGGCCAAGAGACCCAGTACTTC. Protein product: CASSSGLAGQETQYF.

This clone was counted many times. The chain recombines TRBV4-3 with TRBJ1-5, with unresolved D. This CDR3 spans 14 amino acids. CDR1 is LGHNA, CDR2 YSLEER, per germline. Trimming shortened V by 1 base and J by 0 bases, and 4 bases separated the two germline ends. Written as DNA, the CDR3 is TGCGCCAGCAGCCAAGTTTTTAGCAATCAGCCCCAGCATTTT. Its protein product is CASSQVFSNQPQHF.

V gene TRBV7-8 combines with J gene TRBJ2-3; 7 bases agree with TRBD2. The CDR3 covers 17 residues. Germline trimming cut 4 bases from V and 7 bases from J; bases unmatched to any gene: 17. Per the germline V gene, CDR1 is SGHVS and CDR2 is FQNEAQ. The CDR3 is CASSSPVTSATDNTQYF. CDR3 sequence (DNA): TGTGCCAGCAGCTCACCTGTTACTAGCGCGACTGATAATACGCAGTATTTT.

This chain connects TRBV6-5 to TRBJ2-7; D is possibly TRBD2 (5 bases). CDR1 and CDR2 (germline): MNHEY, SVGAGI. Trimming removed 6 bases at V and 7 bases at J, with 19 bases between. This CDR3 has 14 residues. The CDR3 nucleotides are TGTGCCAGCAGCCCGGGATATTTCGCGCGGGAGCAGTACTTC. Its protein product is CASSPGYFAREQYF.

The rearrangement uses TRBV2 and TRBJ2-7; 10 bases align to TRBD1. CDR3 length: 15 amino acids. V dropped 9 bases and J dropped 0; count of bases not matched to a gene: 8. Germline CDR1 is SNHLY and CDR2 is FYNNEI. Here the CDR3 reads CASWDRGGGSYEQYV. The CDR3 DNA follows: TGTGCCAGTTGGGACAGGGGAGGAGGCTCCTACGAGCAGTACGTC.

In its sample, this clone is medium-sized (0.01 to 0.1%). The DNA of the CDR3 is TGCGCCAGCAGCTTGGAGGAGAACACTGAAGCTTTCTTT. Residues: CASSLEENTEAFF. The rearrangement uses TRBV5-1 and TRBJ1-1; D unclear. CDR1 is SGHRS, CDR2 YFSETQ, per germline. The CDR3 loop spans 13 amino acids. V dropped 0 bases and J dropped 1 base, with 4 bases sitting between them.

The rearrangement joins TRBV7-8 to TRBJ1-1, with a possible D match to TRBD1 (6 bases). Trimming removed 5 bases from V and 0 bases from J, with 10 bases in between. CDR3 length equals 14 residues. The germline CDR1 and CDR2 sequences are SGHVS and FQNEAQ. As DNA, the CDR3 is TGTGCCAGCAGCAGAGGGACATTGAACACTGAAGCTTTCTTT. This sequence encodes CASSRGTLNTEAFF.

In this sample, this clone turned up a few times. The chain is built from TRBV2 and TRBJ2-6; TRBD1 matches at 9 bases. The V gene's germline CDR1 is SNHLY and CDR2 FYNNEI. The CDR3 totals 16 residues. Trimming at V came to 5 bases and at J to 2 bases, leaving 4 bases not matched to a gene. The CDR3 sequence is CASSPTGGAGANVLTF. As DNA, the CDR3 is TGTGCCAGCAGTCCTACAGGGGGCGCTGGGGCCAACGTCCTGACTTTC.

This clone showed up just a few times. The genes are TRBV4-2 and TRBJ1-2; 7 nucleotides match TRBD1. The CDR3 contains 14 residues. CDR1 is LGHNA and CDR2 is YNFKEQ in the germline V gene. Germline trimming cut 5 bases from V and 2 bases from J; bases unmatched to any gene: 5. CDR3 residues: CASSERQGNYGYTF. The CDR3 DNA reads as TGTGCCAGCAGCGAACGACAGGGAAACTATGGCTACACCTTC.

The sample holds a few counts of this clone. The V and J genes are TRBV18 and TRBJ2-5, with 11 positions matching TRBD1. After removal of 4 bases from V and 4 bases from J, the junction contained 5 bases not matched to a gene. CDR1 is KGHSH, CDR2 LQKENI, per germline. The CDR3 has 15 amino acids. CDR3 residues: CASSQPGTGGETQYF. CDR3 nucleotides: TGTGCCAGCTCACAACCGGGGACAGGGGGAGAGACCCAGTACTTC.

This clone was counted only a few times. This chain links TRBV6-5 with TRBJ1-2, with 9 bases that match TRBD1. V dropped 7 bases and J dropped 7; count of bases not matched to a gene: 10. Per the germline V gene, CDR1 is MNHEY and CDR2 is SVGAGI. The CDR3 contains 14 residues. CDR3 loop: CASTDSGTGIGYTF. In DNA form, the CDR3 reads TGTGCCAGCACCGACTCCGGGACAGGGATTGGCTACACCTTC.

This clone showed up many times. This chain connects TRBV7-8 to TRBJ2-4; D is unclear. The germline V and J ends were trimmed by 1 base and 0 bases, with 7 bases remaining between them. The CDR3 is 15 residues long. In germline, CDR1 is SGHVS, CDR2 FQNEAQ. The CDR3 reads CASSLGFGAKNIQYF. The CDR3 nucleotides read TGTGCCAGCAGCTTAGGATTCGGAGCCAAAAACATTCAGTACTTC.

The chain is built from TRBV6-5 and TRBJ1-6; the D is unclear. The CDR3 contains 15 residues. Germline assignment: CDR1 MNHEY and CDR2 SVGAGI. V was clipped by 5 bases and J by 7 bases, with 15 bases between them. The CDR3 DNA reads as TGTGCCAGCAGTGCCCTCCCCCAGGCAAATTCACCCCTCCACTTT. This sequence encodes CASSALPQANSPLHF.

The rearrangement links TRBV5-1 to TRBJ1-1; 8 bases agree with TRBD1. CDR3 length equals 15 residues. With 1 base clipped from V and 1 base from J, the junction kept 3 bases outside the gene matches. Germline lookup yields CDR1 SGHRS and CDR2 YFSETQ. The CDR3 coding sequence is TGCGCCAGCAGCTTGACAGGGGGTGGGAACACTGAAGCTTTCTTT. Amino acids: CASSLTGGGNTEAFF.

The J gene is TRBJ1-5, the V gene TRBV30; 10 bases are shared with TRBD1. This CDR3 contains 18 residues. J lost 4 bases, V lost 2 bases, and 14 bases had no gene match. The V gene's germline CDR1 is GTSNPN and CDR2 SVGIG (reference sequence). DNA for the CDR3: TGTGCCTGGAGTACCAGACAGGGGGCGTCGGTGGTGAATCAGCCCCAGCATTTT. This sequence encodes CAWSTRQGASVVNQPQHF.

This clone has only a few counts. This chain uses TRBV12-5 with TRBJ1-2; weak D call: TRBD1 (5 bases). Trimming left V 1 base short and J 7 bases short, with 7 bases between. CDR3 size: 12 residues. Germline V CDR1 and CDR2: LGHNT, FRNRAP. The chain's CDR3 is CASGLGGRGYTF. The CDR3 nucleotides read TGTGCTAGTGGTTTGGGGGGCCGTGGCTACACCTTC.

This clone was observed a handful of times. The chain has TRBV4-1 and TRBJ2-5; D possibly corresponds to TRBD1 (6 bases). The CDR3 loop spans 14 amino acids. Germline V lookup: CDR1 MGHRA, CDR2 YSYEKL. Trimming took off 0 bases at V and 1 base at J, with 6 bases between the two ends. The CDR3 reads CASSQEDSQETQYF. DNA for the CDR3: TGCGCCAGCAGCCAAGAGGACAGCCAAGAGACCCAGTACTTC.

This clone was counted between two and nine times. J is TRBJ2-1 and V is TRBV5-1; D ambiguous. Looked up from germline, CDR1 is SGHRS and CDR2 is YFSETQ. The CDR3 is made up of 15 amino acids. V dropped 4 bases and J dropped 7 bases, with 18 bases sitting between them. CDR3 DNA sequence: TGCGCCAGCAGCCCCGGCGGCAACCCGTATAATGAGCAGTTCTTC. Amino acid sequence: CASSPGGNPYNEQFF.

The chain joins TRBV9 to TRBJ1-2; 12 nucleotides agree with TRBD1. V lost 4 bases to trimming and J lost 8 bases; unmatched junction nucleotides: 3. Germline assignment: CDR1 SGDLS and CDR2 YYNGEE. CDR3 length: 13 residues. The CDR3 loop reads CASSQGTGGGYTF. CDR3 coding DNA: TGTGCCAGCAGCCAGGGGACAGGGGGCGGCTACACCTTC.